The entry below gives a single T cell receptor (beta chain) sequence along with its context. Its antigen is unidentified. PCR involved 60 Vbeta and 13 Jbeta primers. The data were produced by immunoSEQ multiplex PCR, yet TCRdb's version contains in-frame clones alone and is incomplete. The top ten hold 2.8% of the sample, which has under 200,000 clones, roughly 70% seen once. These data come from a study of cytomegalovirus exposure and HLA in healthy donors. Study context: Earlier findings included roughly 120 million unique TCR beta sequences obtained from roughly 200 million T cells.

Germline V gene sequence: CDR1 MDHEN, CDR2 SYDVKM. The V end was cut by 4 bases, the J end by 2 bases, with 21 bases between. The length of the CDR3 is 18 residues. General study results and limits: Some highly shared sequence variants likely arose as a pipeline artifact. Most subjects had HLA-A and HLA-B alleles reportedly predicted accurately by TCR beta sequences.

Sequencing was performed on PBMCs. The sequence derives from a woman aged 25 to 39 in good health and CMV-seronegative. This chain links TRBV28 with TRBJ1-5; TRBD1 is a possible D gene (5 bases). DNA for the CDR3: TGTGCCAGCAGTTCGCAATCTGGGGGGGGTTGGGGCAATCAGCCCCAGCATTTT. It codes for CASSSQSGGGWGNQPQHF.